The source of this T cell receptor (beta chain) is a study of monozygotic twins with cystic fibrosis. Regarding the study as a whole: Unrelated CF individuals shared fewer identical clonotypes than monozygotic CF twins.

The CDR3 sequence is 17 residues long. As to this clone: The antigen remains undetermined.

Measured with immunoSEQ multiplex PCR; TCRdb has only the in-frame clones, and not every one. This table holds about 35,000 clones, around 66% found once. The chain couples TRBV21-1 to TRBJ2-7; the table's D call, TRBD1, was not checked against the DNA. TRBV21-1 is shown as a pseudogene. This receptor was taken from a girl aged 10-17 years with cystic fibrosis. The material sequenced was blood. The CDR3 DNA reads as TGTGCCAGCGGGCCAGTTAATCGGGGACAGGGTGTCTACGAGCAGTACGTC. It translates to CASGPVNRGQGVYEQYV.